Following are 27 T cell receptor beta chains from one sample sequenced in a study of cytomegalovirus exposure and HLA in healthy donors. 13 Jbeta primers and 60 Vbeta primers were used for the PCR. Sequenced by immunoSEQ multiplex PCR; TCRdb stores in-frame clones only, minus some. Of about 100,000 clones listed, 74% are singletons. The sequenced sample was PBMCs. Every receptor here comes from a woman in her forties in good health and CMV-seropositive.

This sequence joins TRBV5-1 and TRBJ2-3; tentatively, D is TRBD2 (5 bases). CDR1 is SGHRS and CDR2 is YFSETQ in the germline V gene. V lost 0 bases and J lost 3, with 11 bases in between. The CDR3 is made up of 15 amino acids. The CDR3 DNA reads TGCGCCAGCAGCTTGGGCCTAGCCGGGACAGATACGCAGTATTTT. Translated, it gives CASSLGLAGTDTQYF.

CDR3 amino acids: CAWNTGTNYGYTF. CDR3 DNA sequence: TGTGCCTGGAACACGGGGACTAACTATGGCTACACCTTC. The V gene is TRBV30, the J gene TRBJ1-2; D is uncertain. This CDR3 comprises 13 residues. V lost 4 bases, J lost 0 bases, and 9 bases lay in between. CDR1 is GTSNPN, CDR2 SVGIG, per germline (reference sequence).

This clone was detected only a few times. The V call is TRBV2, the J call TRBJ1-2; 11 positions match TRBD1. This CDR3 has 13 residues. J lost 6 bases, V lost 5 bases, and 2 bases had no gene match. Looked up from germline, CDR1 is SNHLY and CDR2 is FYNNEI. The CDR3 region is CASSPDRGHGYTF. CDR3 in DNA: TGTGCCAGCAGTCCGGACAGGGGGCATGGCTACACCTTC.

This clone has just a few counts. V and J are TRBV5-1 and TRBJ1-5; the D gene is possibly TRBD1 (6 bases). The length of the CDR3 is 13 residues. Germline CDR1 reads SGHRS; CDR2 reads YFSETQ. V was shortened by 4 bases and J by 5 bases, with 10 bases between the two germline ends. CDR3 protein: CASSPSGDQPQHF. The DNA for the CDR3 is TGCGCCAGCAGCCCCTCAGGGGATCAGCCCCAGCATTTT.

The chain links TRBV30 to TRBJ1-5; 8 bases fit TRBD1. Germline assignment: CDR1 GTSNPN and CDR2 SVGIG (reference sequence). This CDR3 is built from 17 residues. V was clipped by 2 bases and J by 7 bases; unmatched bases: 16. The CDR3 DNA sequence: TGTGCCTGGAGTCCCCAAGGTCTGCAGGGGGCTGTGCAGCCCCAGCATTTT. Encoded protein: CAWSPQGLQGAVQPQHF.

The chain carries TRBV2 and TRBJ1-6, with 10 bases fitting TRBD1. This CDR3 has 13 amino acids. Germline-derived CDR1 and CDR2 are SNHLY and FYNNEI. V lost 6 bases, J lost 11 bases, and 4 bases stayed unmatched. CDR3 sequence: CASRGTGATPLHF. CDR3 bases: TGTGCCAGCAGAGGGACAGGGGCGACACCCCTCCACTTT.

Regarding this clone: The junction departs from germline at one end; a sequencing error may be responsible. As DNA, the CDR3 is TGTGCCAGCTCACCTAGCGGGGGGCCTTGGAATGGGCAGTTCTTC. Translated: CASSPSGGPWNGQFF. The genes are TRBV18 and TRBJ2-1; 10 bases are a match to TRBD2. The CDR3 has 15 amino acids. Per germline, CDR1 KGHSH and CDR2 LQKENI.

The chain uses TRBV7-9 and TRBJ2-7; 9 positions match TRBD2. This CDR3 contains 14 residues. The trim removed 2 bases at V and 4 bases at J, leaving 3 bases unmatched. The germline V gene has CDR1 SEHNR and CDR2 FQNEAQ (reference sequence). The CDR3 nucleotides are TGTGCCAGCAGCTTAATGCTAGCGGGGTACGAGCAGTACTTC. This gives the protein CASSLMLAGYEQYF.

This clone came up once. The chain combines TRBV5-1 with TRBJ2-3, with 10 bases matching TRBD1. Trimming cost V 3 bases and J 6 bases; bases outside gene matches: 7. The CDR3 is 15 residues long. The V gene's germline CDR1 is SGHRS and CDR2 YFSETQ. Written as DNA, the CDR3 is TGCGCCAGCAGCTCACGACAGGGGGCGGGGGATACGCAGTATTTT. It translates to CASSSRQGAGDTQYF.

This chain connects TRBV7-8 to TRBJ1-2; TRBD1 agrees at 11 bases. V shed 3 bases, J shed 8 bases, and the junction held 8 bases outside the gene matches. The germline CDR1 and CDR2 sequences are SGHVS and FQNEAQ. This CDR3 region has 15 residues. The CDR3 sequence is CASSLDGTGGRGYTF. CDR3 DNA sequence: TGTGCCAGCAGCTTGGACGGGACAGGGGGTCGCGGCTACACCTTC.

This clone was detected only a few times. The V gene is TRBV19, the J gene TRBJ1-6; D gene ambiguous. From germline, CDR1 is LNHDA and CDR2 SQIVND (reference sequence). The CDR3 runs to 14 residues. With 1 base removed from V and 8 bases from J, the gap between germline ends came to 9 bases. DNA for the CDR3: TGTGCCAGTAGTATAGCAGTTCTTCATTCACCCCTCCACTTT. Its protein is CASSIAVLHSPLHF.

This CDR3 is CAWSGFGGNENEQFF. CDR3 DNA: TGTGCCTGGAGTGGGTTCGGGGGAAACGAGAATGAGCAGTTCTTC. The V call is TRBV30, the J call TRBJ2-1; a possible D gene is TRBD2 (6 bases). Looked up from germline, CDR1 is GTSNPN and CDR2 is SVGIG (reference sequence). CDR3 length equals 15 residues. V was clipped by 1 base and J by 7 bases, with 17 bases between them.

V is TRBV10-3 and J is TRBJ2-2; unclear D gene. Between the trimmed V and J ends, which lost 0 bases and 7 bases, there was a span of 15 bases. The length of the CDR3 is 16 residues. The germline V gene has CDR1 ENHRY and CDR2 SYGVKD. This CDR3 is CAISESMYGYSGELFF. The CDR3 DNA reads TGTGCCATCAGTGAGTCGATGTACGGTTACAGCGGGGAGCTGTTTTTT.

For the CDR3, the DNA is TGTGCCAGCAGCGTAGAGGGACAGCCAAATTCACCCCTCCACTTT. Amino acids: CASSVEGQPNSPLHF. The chain recombines TRBV9 with TRBJ1-6; 7 bases align to TRBD1. Germline CDR1 and CDR2: SGDLS and YYNGEE. Unmatched junction bases numbered 4, after V lost 0 bases and J lost 7 bases. The CDR3 has 15 amino acids.

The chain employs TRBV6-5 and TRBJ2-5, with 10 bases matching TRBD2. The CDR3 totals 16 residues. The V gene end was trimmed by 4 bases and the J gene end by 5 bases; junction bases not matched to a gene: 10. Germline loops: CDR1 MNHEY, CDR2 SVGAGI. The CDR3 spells CASSLGVAGGRETQYF. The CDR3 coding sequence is TGTGCCAGCAGTTTGGGAGTAGCGGGGGGCCGGGAGACCCAGTACTTC.

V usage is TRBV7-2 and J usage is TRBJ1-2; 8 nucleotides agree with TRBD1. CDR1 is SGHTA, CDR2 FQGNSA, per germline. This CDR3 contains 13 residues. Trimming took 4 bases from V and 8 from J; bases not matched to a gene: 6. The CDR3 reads CASSYYRGFGYTF. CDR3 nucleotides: TGTGCCAGCAGCTATTACAGGGGGTTCGGCTACACCTTC.

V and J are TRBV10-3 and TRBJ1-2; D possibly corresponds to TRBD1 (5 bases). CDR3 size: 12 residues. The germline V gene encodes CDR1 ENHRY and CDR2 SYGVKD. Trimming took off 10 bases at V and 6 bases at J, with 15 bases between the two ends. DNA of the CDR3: TGTGCCACTCAGGGTCTAGTGGATGGCTACACCTTC. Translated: CATQGLVDGYTF.

CDR3 DNA: TGTGCCAGCAGTCCACGGTCGATCCCCAACTATGGCTACACCTTC. It translates to CASSPRSIPNYGYTF. The chain carries TRBV28 and TRBJ1-2, with D unresolved. The CDR3 runs 15 residues. Germline V gives CDR1 MDHEN, CDR2 SYDVKM. V gave up 5 bases and J gave up 2 bases, with 15 bases separating them.

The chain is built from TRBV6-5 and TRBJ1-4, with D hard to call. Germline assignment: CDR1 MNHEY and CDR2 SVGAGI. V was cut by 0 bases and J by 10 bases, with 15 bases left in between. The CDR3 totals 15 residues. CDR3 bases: TGTGCCAGCAGTTACTCTATCTCGGCTCGGAGAAAACTGTTTTTT. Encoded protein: CASSYSISARRKLFF.

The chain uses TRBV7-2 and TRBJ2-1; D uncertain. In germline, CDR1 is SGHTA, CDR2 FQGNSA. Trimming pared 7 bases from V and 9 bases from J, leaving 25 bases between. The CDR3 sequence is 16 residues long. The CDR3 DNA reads TGTGCCAGCAACCCTATCCCATCTGCAACTTCATCTGAGCAGTTCTTC. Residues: CASNPIPSATSSEQFF.

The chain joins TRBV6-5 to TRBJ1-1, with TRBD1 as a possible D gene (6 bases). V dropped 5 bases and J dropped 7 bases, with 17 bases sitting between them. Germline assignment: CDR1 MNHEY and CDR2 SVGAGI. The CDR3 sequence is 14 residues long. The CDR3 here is CASSPGTPRDEAFF. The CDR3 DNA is TGTGCCAGCAGTCCCGGGACACCAAGAGATGAAGCTTTCTTT.

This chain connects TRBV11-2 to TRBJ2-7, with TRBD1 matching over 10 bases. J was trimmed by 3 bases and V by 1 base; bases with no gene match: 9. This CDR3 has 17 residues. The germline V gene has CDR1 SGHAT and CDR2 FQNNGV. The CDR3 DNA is TGTGCCAGCAGCTTAGCGAACCCCGGGACAGGGGACTACGAGCAGTACTTC. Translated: CASSLANPGTGDYEQYF.

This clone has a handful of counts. CDR3 protein: CASSPAGQGWETQYF. The CDR3 DNA is TGTGCCAGCAGTCCTGCGGGACAGGGGTGGGAGACCCAGTACTTC. This chain uses TRBV25-1 with TRBJ2-5; 10 bases align to TRBD1. Trimming removed 5 bases from V and 5 bases from J; junction bases left unmatched: 8. CDR1 and CDR2 (germline): MGHDK, SYGVNS. The CDR3 contains 15 residues.

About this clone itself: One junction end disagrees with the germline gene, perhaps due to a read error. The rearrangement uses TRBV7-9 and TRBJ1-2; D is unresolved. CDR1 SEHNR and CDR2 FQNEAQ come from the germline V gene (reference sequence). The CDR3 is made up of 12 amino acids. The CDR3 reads CSSSWEGHGYTF. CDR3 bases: TGTTCCAGCAGCTGGGAGGGCCATGGCTACACCTTC.

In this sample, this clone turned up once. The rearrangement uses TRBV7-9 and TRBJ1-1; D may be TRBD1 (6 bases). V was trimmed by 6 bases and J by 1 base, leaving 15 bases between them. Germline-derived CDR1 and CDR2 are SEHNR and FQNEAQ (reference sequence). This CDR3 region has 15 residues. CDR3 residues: CASRWGTGQNTEAFF. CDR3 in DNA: TGTGCCAGCAGATGGGGGACGGGACAGAACACTGAAGCTTTCTTT.

The CDR3 bases are TGTGCCAGCAGACCGGACAGGGCAAACCACGGGGTGGCTTTCTTT. Translation gives CASRPDRANHGVAFF. The chain links TRBV27 to TRBJ1-1, with 8 positions matching TRBD1. This CDR3 comprises 15 residues. CDR1 is MNHEY, CDR2 SMNVEV, per germline (reference sequence). V gave up 6 bases and J gave up 11 bases; unmatched junction bases: 17.

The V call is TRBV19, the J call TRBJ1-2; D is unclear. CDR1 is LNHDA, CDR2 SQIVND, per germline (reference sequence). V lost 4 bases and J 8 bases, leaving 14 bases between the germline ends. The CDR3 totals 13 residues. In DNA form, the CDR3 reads TGTGCCAGTAGTACCACCGAGGGAGCCGGCTACACCTTC. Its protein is CASSTTEGAGYTF.